The rows below give T cell receptor beta chains drawn from one sample of a study of cytotoxic CD8 clonotypes in ibrutinib-treated CLL. Sequencing was performed with immunoSEQ multiplex PCR; in TCRdb, only in-frame clones are kept and a portion is missing. The data contain roughly 250,000 clones, roughly 70% of them seen just once; the ten biggest clones take up 15% to 17%. The sequences come from PBMCs, collected after 24 months of ibrutinib treatment. All receptors derive from a human donor with chronic lymphocytic leukemia. Each CDR3 is given with its conserved first and last residue. D genes are given only for firm matches. Size is stated for part of the rows, as once, few or many counts, or as a class when the clone is expanded.

V gene	D gene	J gene	clone size	CDR3 DNA	CDR3 protein
TRBV28	.	TRBJ1-2	once	TGTGCCAGCAGTTTCCGGACCTTGAGGAGCTACACCTTC	CASSFRTLRSYTF
TRBV6-5	.	TRBJ2-7	.	TGTGCCAGCAGTTACCGTCCAGGTGTCGCCTACGAGCAGTACTTC	CASSYRPGVAYEQYF
TRBV28	TRBD1	TRBJ1-4	few	TGTGCCAGCAGTAAGGGACAGGGGTCGTATGAAAAACTGTTTTTT	CASSKGQGSYEKLFF
TRBV7-3	.	TRBJ2-6	.	TGTGCCAGCAGCTTAATGTTGCCTCGCGTCCTGACTTTC	CASSLMLPRVLTF
TRBV11-3	TRBD2	TRBJ2-4	few	TGTGCCAGCAGCTTGGACGCGGGAGCCCAAAACATTCAGTACTTC	CASSLDAGAQNIQYF
TRBV19	.	TRBJ1-5	.	TGTGCCAGTAGTATGTCCCCGGAGGGTGGTCAGCCCCAGCATTTT	CASSMSPEGGQPQHF
TRBV28	TRBD2	TRBJ2-1	.	TGTGCCAGCAGTTTCGGCGGGGGGACCCACAATGAGCAGTTCTTC	CASSFGGGTHNEQFF
TRBV30	TRBD1	TRBJ2-5	.	TGTGCCTGGACGACAGGGGGCGCGGAGACCCAGTACTTC	CAWTTGGAETQYF
TRBV9	.	TRBJ1-4	.	TGTGCCAGCAGCGTTTCAGGAGTAGCAACTAATGAAAAACTGTTTTTT	CASSVSGVATNEKLFF
TRBV28	TRBD2	TRBJ2-7	once	TGTGCCAGCACCCCAGCGGGAGAGCGATACGAGCAGTACTTC	CASTPAGERYEQYF
TRBV28	.	TRBJ2-7	.	TGTGCCAGCAGCGGACGGCGAAGCTCCTACGAGCAGTACTTC	CASSGRRSSYEQYF
TRBV28	.	TRBJ2-7	.	TGTGCCAGCACAGACACAATAATCTACGAGCAGTACTTC	CASTDTIIYEQYF
TRBV7-9	.	TRBJ2-4	.	TGTGCCAGCAGTTTAGGCCAGATAGCCAAAAACATTCAGTACTTC	CASSLGQIAKNIQYF
TRBV5-1	.	TRBJ2-6	few	TGCGCCAGCAGCGATCCTGGGGCCAACGTCCTGACTTTC	CASSDPGANVLTF
TRBV10-3	.	TRBJ2-7	.	TGTGCCATCAGTGAGTCGATTAGAGGCGCTACCTATCCCTACGAGCAGTACTTC	CAISESIRGATYPYEQYF
TRBV11-2	.	TRBJ1-2	.	TGTGCCAGCAGCTTAGTCCCAGGAGGAGCGGGCTACACCTTC	CASSLVPGGAGYTF
TRBV19	.	TRBJ2-1	.	TGTGCCAGTAGTGCTATTAATGAGCAGTTCTTC	CASSAINEQFF
TRBV5-4	.	TRBJ2-1	once	TGTGCCAGCAGCCCACCTCCCCCCTACAATGAGCAGTTCTTC	CASSPPPPYNEQFF
TRBV7-6	TRBD1	TRBJ1-5	.	TGTGCCAGCAGCTTAGGGGCCGGGACAGATTATAGCAATCAGCCCCAGCATTTT	CASSLGAGTDYSNQPQHF
TRBV11-3	TRBD2	TRBJ2-3	.	TGTGCCAGCAGCTTAGGTGTAGCGGGCGGCACAGATACGCAGTATTTT	CASSLGVAGGTDTQYF
TRBV6-5	.	TRBJ1-5	few	TGTGCCAGCAGGCAGACAGCTTATCAGCCCCAGCATTTT	CASRQTAYQPQHF
TRBV4-1	.	TRBJ2-7	.	TGCGCCAGCAGCCAAGAGGGGGCCGTCCCCAAAGCTAGGGAGCAGTACTTC	CASSQEGAVPKAREQYF
TRBV5-1	.	TRBJ2-1	.	TGCGCCAGCTCAATAGAAACGAGCGCCTACAATGAGCAGTTCTTC	CASSIETSAYNEQFF
TRBV11-2	.	TRBJ1-5	.	TGTGCCAGCAGCCTCACAGGGACGAGCAATCAGCCCCAGCATTTT	CASSLTGTSNQPQHF
TRBV7-3	.	TRBJ2-1	.	TGTGCCAGCAGCTTTGGCCCCGACCTTGAGAATGAGCAGTTCTTC	CASSFGPDLENEQFF
TRBV7-9	.	TRBJ2-2	.	TGTGCCAGCAGCCTGGGACCTAGGGAGCTGTTTTTT	CASSLGPRELFF